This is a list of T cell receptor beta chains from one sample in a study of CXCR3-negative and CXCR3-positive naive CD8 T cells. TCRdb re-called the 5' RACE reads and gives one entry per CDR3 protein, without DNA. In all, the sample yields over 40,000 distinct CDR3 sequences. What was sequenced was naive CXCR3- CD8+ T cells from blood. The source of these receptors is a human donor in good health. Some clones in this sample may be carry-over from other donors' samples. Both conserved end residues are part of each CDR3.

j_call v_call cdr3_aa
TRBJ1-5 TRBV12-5 CASAPQGGGNQPQHF
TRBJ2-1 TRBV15 CATSRDSNTGTGVNEQFF
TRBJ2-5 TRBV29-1 CSVERGLNQETQYF
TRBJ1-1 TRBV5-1 CASSLEGGSTTEAFF
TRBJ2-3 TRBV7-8 CASSSPPAGGRTDTQYF
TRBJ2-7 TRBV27 CASSPARGPYEQYF
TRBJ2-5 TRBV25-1 CASTQSGARVETQYF
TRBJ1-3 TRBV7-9 CASSSTNSGNTIYF
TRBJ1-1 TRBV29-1 CSVDQGLNTEAFF
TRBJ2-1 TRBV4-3 CASSQVWVAGDNEQFF
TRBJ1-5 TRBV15 CATSSSGWGNQPQHF
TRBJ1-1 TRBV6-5 CASSYSSGITEAFF